This T cell receptor (beta chain) was obtained from a study of T cells in women clearing cervical HPV infection (dated by TCRdb to between 2017 and 2018). For the wider study: The cases were around 23 women with histologically confirmed HPV16-related CIN3 or worse, and 2 of those women had invasive cancers. An exploratory proof-of-principle case-control study, nested within the Guanacaste HPV Natural History Study in Costa Rica, was conducted to compare TCR repertoires across cervical HPV16 outcomes. Controls were more than 20 women whose single incident HPV16 infection cleared within 12 months without precancer or cancer developing. Case blood was taken at the visit when the lesion was first identified, whereas control blood was taken when infection was no longer detected. A median age of approximately 30 years was observed in cases versus approximately 40 in controls, and no significant differences in baseline characteristics were found. In the parent cohort, some 10,000 women aged 18 or older were enrolled in Guanacaste, Costa Rica, during about 1992 to 1995 and were followed for 6 to 7 years. For cases, the median interval between lesion detection and blood sampling was roughly 140 days, with an interquartile range of roughly 80 to 200 days. Since HLA typing was available for only a few women, HLA type could not be ruled out as a confounder. Cases and controls were matched on age within five years and on year of sample collection. As quality controls, five blinded duplicates were added to each group, bringing the total to about 60 samples made up of roughly 50 participants and about ten replicates. The research as a whole found: Cases were distinguished from controls with an estimated AUC of roughly 0.82 by random forest classifiers combining richness and V gene abundances. Because of the cross-sectional design, the study could not determine whether the associations came before infection or resulted from infection, and neither effector/memory subsets nor HPV-specific T cells were isolated. Significantly higher TCR repertoire richness was observed in CIN3+ cases than in controls across sequencing depths, whereas no difference in evenness was found. Lower TRBV6-7 relative abundance was observed in cases than in controls (around 0.1% versus 0.15%; Bonferroni P = 0.0008). Because the number of T cells per sample was unknown, the richness differences could reflect varying T-cell content rather than repertoire biology.

A note on this clone: Its antigen remains unidentified. The read halts 3 residues ahead of the CDR3 end, with the missing end drawn from the germline J gene.

Relative to germline, V is 5 bases shorter and J is 0 bases shorter, with 8 bases between their ends. The CDR3 measures 13 amino acids from cysteine to phenylalanine. Part of the CDR3 DNA is given, 30 bases translated from base 1. CDR1 and CDR2, looked up from the germline V gene, are MDHEN and SYDVKM. TCR beta CDR3 regions were amplified by multiplex PCR from an average of approximately 1.3 ug genomic DNA per sample using the immunoSEQ assay. Primer bias was corrected in the assay by using a complete synthetic TCR repertoire to establish an amplification baseline. Amplicons were sequenced on the Illumina platform. From the authors' description of their analysis: Error correction of the sequences involved clustering with frequency ratios plus a modified nearest-neighbor algorithm, after which the sequences were analyzed in the immunoSEQ Analyzer using IMGT gene definitions. At each rarefaction depth, TCR richness and evenness were averaged across 20 rarefaction repeats, and any sample with fewer sequences than the depth was left out. Wilcoxon rank sum tests with FDR correction were used to compare V, D and J gene relative abundances between the groups. Blinded duplicates gave an intraclass correlation of over 90% for TCR richness and an average of about 76% across 66 gene segments. As stored in TCRdb, this immuneACCESS dataset retains in-frame rearrangements with V and J assigned. A fraction of the clones does not appear; measured against another copy, unresolved V genes explain less than half of the discrepancy, and the remainder lacks a known reason. V and J calls and clone size follow that table, whereas D and trimming were derived from the DNA. For this sample, the table gives around 28,000 clones. The ten largest account for approximately 4.2% of the sample.

Every participant had a single incident cervical HPV16 infection, and prevalent HPV16 infections were excluded. Cervical HPV DNA was detected with MY09/MY11 PCR, and genotyping was done by dot-blot hybridization. Fifteen mL of heparinized blood were centrifuged, and the buffy coat was split into aliquots, frozen at -30 degrees C, and then kept at -80 degrees C. QIAGEN kits were used to extract genomic DNA from buffy coat specimens. The clonotype comes from a woman aged 18 to 75 with a cervical HPV16 infection that either progressed to CIN3+ or cleared (not recorded which). Recombination joined TRBV28 with TRBJ2-7; the best D guess is TRBD1, with 5 bases matching. What was sequenced was blood buffy coat. The CDR3 bases that were read are TGTGCCAGCAGTCCGGACAACTCCTACGAG. Translated, it gives CASSPDNSYE. The full-length CDR3 reads as CASSPDNSYEQYF. The full variable domain, completed from the reference TRBV28 and TRBJ2-7 proteins outside the CDR3, reads DVKVTQSSRYLVKRTGEKVFLECVQDMDHENMFWYRQDPGLGLRLIYFSYDVKMKEKGDIPEGYSVSREKKERFSLILESASTNQTSMYLCASSPDNSYEQYFGPGTRLTVT.